This entry lists 18 T cell receptor beta chains sequenced from one sample in a study of CD4 T cells in relation to SARS-CoV-2 and coronaviruses. Unexposed donor CD4+ T cells date from about 2011-2019, before the COVID-19 pandemic. The cells were cultured for less than twelve days before CD4+ T cells were isolated. The table came from immunoSEQ multiplex PCR; TCRdb's copy has only in-frame clones and leaves some out. The table shows roughly 18,000 clones, with about 74% occurring only once. Which antigens these TCRs recognize remains unknown. Input material: CD4+ T cells from PBMCs, cultured in vitro. The receptors shown here come from a human donor in good health.

The chain couples TRBV10-2 to TRBJ2-3; a weak D match, TRBD1 (5 bases). V lost 6 bases and J lost 6, with 10 bases in between. CDR3 length equals 12 residues. CDR1 WSHSY and CDR2 SAAADI come from the germline V gene. For the CDR3, the DNA is TGCGCCAGCAGGGGGCCGGAGGATACGCAGTATTTT. Protein: CASRGPEDTQYF.

The rearrangement uses TRBV19 and TRBJ1-5; D possibly corresponds to TRBD1 (6 bases). The CDR3 has 16 amino acids. The ends were cut back, 3 bases at V and 2 bases at J, with 14 bases in the middle. Germline lookup yields CDR1 LNHDA and CDR2 SQIVND (reference sequence). The CDR3 loop reads CASSIVQGTRNQPQHF. CDR3 nucleotides: TGTGCCAGTAGTATCGTACAGGGTACGCGCAATCAGCCCCAGCATTTT.

The chain is built from TRBV11-2 and TRBJ2-7; 7 nucleotides line up with TRBD1. Germline V gene sequence: CDR1 SGHAT, CDR2 FQNNGV. The CDR3 runs 13 residues. V was clipped by 5 bases and J by 0 bases; unmatched bases: 1. CDR3 region: CASSRTGSYEQYF. The CDR3 nucleotides are TGTGCCAGCAGCCGGACAGGCTCCTACGAGCAGTACTTC.

The V gene is TRBV28, the J gene TRBJ2-2; 7 bases align to TRBD2. Unmatched junction bases numbered 5, after V lost 3 bases and J lost 4 bases. Germline V CDR1 and CDR2: MDHEN, SYDVKM. The CDR3 runs to 15 residues. The CDR3 sequence is CASSFPPGGTGELFF. The CDR3, as DNA: TGTGCCAGCAGTTTCCCTCCGGGAGGCACCGGGGAGCTGTTTTTT.

This chain connects TRBV14 to TRBJ1-6; 7 bases map to TRBD1. V was clipped by 2 bases and J by 10 bases; unmatched bases: 20. There are 19 residues in the CDR3. CDR1 and CDR2 from the germline V gene are SGHDN and FVKESK. CDR3 amino acids: CASSQLRDSSSLLGSPLHF. CDR3 in DNA: TGTGCCAGCAGCCAACTCCGGGACAGCTCTTCTCTTTTAGGGTCACCCCTCCACTTT.

The chain joins TRBV5-1 to TRBJ2-3, with D hard to call. The ends were cut back, 0 bases at V and 6 bases at J, with 8 bases in the middle. The CDR3 consists of 13 residues. Germline V gene sequence: CDR1 SGHRS, CDR2 YFSETQ. CDR3 in amino acids: CASSLGRLDTQYF. CDR3 DNA: TGCGCCAGCAGCTTGGGACGTTTGGATACGCAGTATTTT.

A few counts support this clone. This rearrangement joins TRBV11-2 to TRBJ1-1; D gene ambiguous. The CDR3 has 12 amino acids. Looked up from germline, CDR1 is SGHAT and CDR2 is FQNNGV. V lost 4 bases and J lost 6, with 9 bases in between. The CDR3 loop is CASSSDTPEAFF. The CDR3 nucleotides are TGTGCCAGCAGCTCAGACACCCCTGAAGCTTTCTTT.

The chain has TRBV3-1 (or the pseudogene TRBV3-2) and TRBJ2-1; 9 bases match TRBD1. CDR3 length equals 15 residues. Germline CDR1 reads LGHDT; CDR2 reads YNNKEL (reference sequence). The V gene end was trimmed by 1 base and the J gene end by 7 bases; junction bases not matched to a gene: 5. CDR3 sequence reads: CASSQGRGTGNEQFF. The CDR3 bases are TGTGCCAGCAGCCAAGGCAGAGGGACAGGGAATGAGCAGTTCTTC.

The chain uses TRBV5-1 and TRBJ1-2; tentative D call: TRBD1 (6 bases). The germline V and J ends were trimmed by 4 bases and 5 bases, with 18 bases remaining between them. The CDR3 is 15 residues long. Germline CDR1 and CDR2: SGHRS and YFSETQ. Written as DNA, the CDR3 is TGCGCCAGCAGCCTCTCCTCCGGGGGGGCTTATGGCTACACCTTC. This codes for CASSLSSGGAYGYTF.

V is TRBV28 and J is TRBJ2-7; 11 nucleotides align to TRBD2. Trimming cost V 6 bases and J 7 bases; bases outside gene matches: 8. CDR1 and CDR2 from the germline V gene are MDHEN and SYDVKM. The CDR3 is 14 amino acids. CDR3 bases: TGTGCCAGCAGATCCGGGACTAGCGGTTTGGAGCAGTACTTC. Its protein product is CASRSGTSGLEQYF.

The chain employs TRBV5-1 and TRBJ1-3, with D unclear. V gave up 4 bases and J gave up 0 bases, with 11 bases separating them. The CDR3 covers 15 residues. The V gene's germline CDR1 is SGHRS and CDR2 YFSETQ. The CDR3, as DNA: TGCGCCAGCAGCCCAGGCGAGAGCTCTGGAAACACCATATATTTT. This codes for CASSPGESSGNTIYF.

The rearrangement links TRBV7-9 to TRBJ2-3; 10 positions match TRBD1. The CDR3 loop spans 17 amino acids. The germline CDR1 and CDR2 sequences are SEHNR and FQNEAQ (reference sequence). Trimming took 3 bases from V and 3 from J; bases not matched to a gene: 9. CDR3 protein: CASSFPPGQGETDTQYF. CDR3 in DNA: TGTGCCAGCAGCTTCCCCCCTGGACAGGGGGAGACAGATACGCAGTATTTT.

The V gene is TRBV11-2, the J gene TRBJ2-3; 10 nucleotides agree with TRBD2. The germline V gene has CDR1 SGHAT and CDR2 FQNNGV. The length of the CDR3 is 15 residues. With 7 bases clipped from V and 2 bases from J, the junction kept 6 bases outside the gene matches. CDR3 in DNA: TGTGCCAGCATTAAGCGGGAGGGGGTCACAGATACGCAGTATTTT. This translates into CASIKREGVTDTQYF.

The chain links TRBV24-1 to TRBJ2-7; the D gene is possibly TRBD1 (5 bases). V was cut by 3 bases and J by 6 bases, with 14 bases left in between. The germline CDR1 and CDR2 sequences are KGHDR and SFDVKD. There are 14 residues in the CDR3. CDR3 residues: CATSDRRVSGEQYF. CDR3 sequence (DNA): TGTGCCACCAGTGATCGCAGGGTTTCTGGCGAGCAGTACTTC.

V usage is TRBV5-1 and J usage is TRBJ2-1, with 14 bases lining up with TRBD2. V gave up 0 bases and J gave up 10 bases; unmatched junction bases: 9. Germline V CDR1 and CDR2: SGHRS, YFSETQ. This CDR3 has 17 residues. The CDR3 is CASSLGAGTSGSGEQFF. Here the CDR3 DNA reads TGCGCCAGCAGCTTGGGGGCCGGGACTAGCGGGAGTGGAGAGCAGTTCTTC.

The chain uses TRBV7-9 and TRBJ1-1; 7 bases line up with TRBD1. V lost 1 base to trimming and J lost 4 bases; unmatched junction nucleotides: 9. Looked up from germline, CDR1 is SEHNR and CDR2 is FQNEAQ (reference sequence). CDR3 length equals 16 residues. The DNA for the CDR3 is TGTGCCAGCAGCTTAGGGAGGACAGGACCGTCCACTGAAGCTTTCTTT. Amino acid sequence: CASSLGRTGPSTEAFF.

The chain is built from TRBV30 and TRBJ2-1; D unclear. In germline, CDR1 is GTSNPN, CDR2 SVGIG (reference sequence). This CDR3 contains 11 residues. V shed 7 bases and J shed 7 bases, with 11 bases lying between them. The CDR3, as DNA: TGTGCCTTTTCGACGGTTAATGAGCAGTTCTTC. Translation: CAFSTVNEQFF.

The rearrangement joins TRBV3-1 (or the pseudogene TRBV3-2) to TRBJ1-3; D ambiguous. Germline V gene lookup returns CDR1 LGHDT and CDR2 YNNKEL (reference sequence). Trimming shortened V by 4 bases and J by 1 base, and 8 bases separated the two germline ends. The CDR3 contains 14 residues. CDR3 residues: CASSPIGSGNTIYF. Written as DNA, the CDR3 is TGTGCCAGCAGCCCCATAGGGTCTGGAAACACCATATATTTT.